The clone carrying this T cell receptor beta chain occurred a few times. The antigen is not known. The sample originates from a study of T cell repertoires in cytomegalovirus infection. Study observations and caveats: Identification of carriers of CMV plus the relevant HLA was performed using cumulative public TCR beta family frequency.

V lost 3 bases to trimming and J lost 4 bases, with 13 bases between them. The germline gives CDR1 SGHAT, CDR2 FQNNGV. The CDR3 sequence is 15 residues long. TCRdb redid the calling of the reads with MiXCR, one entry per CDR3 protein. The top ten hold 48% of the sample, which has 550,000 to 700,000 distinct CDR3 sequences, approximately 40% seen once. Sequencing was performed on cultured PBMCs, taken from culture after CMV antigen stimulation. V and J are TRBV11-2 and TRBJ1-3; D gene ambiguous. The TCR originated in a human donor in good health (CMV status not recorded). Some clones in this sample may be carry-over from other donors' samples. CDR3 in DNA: TGTGCCAGCAGCTTCCCGGCAGCTGGAGGAAACACCATATATTTT. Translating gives CASSFPAAGGNTIYF.